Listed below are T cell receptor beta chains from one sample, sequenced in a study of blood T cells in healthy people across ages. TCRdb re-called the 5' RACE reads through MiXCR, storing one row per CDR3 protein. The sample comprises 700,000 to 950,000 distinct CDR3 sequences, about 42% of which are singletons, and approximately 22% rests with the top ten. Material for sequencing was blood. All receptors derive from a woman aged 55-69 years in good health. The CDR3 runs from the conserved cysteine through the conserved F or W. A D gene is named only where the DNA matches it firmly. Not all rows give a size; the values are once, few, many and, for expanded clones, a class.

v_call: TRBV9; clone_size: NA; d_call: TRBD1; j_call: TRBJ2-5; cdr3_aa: CASSVGGQGQETQYF; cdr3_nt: TGTGCCAGCAGCGTAGGGGGACAGGGCCAAGAGACCCAGTACTTC
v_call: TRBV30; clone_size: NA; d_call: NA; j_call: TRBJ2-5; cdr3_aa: CAWRLPQETQYF; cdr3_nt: TGTGCCTGGAGACTCCCCCAAGAGACCCAGTACTTC
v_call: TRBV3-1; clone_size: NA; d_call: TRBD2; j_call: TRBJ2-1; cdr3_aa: CASSQGWVAGHDGGFF; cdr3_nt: TGTGCCAGCAGCCAAGGATGGGTAGCGGGGCACGACGGGGGGTTCTTC
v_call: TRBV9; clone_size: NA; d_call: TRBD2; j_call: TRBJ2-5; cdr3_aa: CASSGTSGSEIQYF; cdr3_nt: TGTGCCAGCAGCGGGACTAGCGGGTCAGAGATCCAGTACTTC
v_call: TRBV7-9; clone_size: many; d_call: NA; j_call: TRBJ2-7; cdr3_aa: CATSADYEQYF; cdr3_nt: TGTGCCACCTCGGCCGACTACGAGCAGTACTTC
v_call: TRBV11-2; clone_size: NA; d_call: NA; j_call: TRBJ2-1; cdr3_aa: CASSLDVPSYNEQFF; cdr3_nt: TGTGCCAGCAGCTTGGACGTTCCCTCCTACAATGAGCAGTTCTTC
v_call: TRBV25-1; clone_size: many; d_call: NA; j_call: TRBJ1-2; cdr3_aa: CASSELTDNNGYTF; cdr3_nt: TGTGCCAGCAGTGAGCTGACGGATAATAATGGCTACACCTTC
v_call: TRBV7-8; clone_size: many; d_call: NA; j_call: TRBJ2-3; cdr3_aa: CASSWAGSPTDTQYF; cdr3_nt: TGTGCCAGCAGCTGGGCCGGGTCCCCAACAGATACGCAGTATTTT
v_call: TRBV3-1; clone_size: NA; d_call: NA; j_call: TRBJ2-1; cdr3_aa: CVSSPDYGPQFF; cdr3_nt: TGTGTCAGCAGCCCAGACTACGGACCTCAGTTCTTC
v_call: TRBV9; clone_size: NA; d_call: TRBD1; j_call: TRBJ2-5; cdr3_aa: CASSLDRVRETQYF; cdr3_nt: TGTGCCAGCAGCTTAGACAGGGTCAGAGAGACCCAGTACTTC